These 4 T cell receptor beta chains came from one sample sequenced in a study of Tregs in tolerant kidney transplant recipients. Data came from immunoSEQ multiplex PCR; TCRdb stores just in-frame clones and leaves some out. Found here are over 60,000 clones, about 89% of them singletons; the top ten hold approximately 0.4%. Material: CD4+ T cells from blood, obtained before the transplant. The source of these receptors is a human donor who received a combined kidney and bone marrow transplant.

The chain has TRBV2 and TRBJ1-5; 7 bases are a match to TRBD1. V was clipped by 5 bases and J by 1 base; unmatched bases: 5. The germline V gene encodes CDR1 SNHLY and CDR2 FYNNEI. CDR3 length: 15 residues. CDR3 in DNA: TGTGCCAGCAGTTTTATGACAGGGAGCAATCAGCCCCAGCATTTT. Encoded protein: CASSFMTGSNQPQHF.

The chain recombines TRBV9 with TRBJ2-2, with D tentatively TRBD1 (5 bases). V lost 7 bases to trimming and J lost 0 bases, with 10 bases between them. Germline CDR1 reads SGDLS; CDR2 reads YYNGEE. The CDR3 runs to 14 residues. This CDR3 is CASRQGSNTGELFF. In DNA form, the CDR3 reads TGTGCCAGCCGCCAGGGATCGAACACCGGGGAGCTGTTTTTT.

Only one count was recorded for this clone. The chain links TRBV2 to TRBJ2-7; 9 nucleotides line up with TRBD1. After removal of 6 bases from V and 6 bases from J, the junction contained 6 bases not matched to a gene. CDR1 is SNHLY, CDR2 FYNNEI, per germline. The CDR3 is 13 amino acids. For the CDR3, the DNA is TGTGCCAGCAGCCTCGACAGGGGGGGCGAGCAGTACTTC. Protein product: CASSLDRGGEQYF.

This chain uses TRBV6-5 with TRBJ2-3; 7 bases are shared with TRBD2. The CDR3 runs to 14 residues. Germline V gives CDR1 MNHEY, CDR2 SVGAGI. V trimming: 6 bases; J trimming: 2 bases; junction bases outside the gene matches: 5. The CDR3 reads CASRPSGPTDTQYF. DNA for the CDR3: TGTGCCAGCAGACCTAGCGGACCCACAGATACGCAGTATTTT.